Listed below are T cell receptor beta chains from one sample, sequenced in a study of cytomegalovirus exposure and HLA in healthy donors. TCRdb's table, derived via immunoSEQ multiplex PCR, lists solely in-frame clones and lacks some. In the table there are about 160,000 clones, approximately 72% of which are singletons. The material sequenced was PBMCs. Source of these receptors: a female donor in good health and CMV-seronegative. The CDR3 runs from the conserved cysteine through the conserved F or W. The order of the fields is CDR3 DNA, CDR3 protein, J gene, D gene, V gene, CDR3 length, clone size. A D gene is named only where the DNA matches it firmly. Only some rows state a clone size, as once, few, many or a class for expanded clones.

CDR3nt: TGTGCCAGCAGTGGGGCGGGAGGAGGATCCTACGAGCAGTACTTC
CDR3aa: CASSGAGGGSYEQYF
j_gene: TRBJ2-7
d_gene: TRBD2
v_gene: TRBV6-1
len: 15
abundance: -

CDR3nt: TGTGCCAGCCTAGAGACAGGGCTTAGCACAGATACGCAGTATTTT
CDR3aa: CASLETGLSTDTQYF
j_gene: TRBJ2-3
d_gene: TRBD1
v_gene: TRBV6-1
len: 15
abundance: few

CDR3nt: TGTGCCAGCAGGATTGGGACAGGGGACACTGAAGCTTTCTTT
CDR3aa: CASRIGTGDTEAFF
j_gene: TRBJ1-1
d_gene: TRBD1
v_gene: TRBV2
len: 14
abundance: -

CDR3nt: TGTGCCAGCAGTGCCCGACAGGGGACCTACGAGCAGTACTTC
CDR3aa: CASSARQGTYEQYF
j_gene: TRBJ2-7
d_gene: TRBD1
v_gene: TRBV6-1
len: 14
abundance: -

CDR3nt: TGTGCCAGCATCCCACAGGGAGCGAGTCAGCCCCAGCATTTT
CDR3aa: CASIPQGASQPQHF
j_gene: TRBJ1-5
d_gene: -
v_gene: TRBV6-4
len: 14
abundance: few

CDR3nt: TGTGCCAGCAGCTCGAGCCTACTAGCGGGAGTTTACTTC
CDR3aa: CASSSSLLAGVYF
j_gene: TRBJ2-4
d_gene: TRBD2
v_gene: TRBV7-2
len: 13
abundance: few

CDR3nt: TGTGCCAGTCTCGACAGGGGCTTCTCTGGAAACACCATATATTTT
CDR3aa: CASLDRGFSGNTIYF
j_gene: TRBJ1-3
d_gene: TRBD1
v_gene: TRBV19
len: 15
abundance: -

CDR3nt: TGTGCCAGCAGCCAGGGACAGGCCCGTCGGGAAAAACTGTTTTTT
CDR3aa: CASSQGQARREKLFF
j_gene: TRBJ1-4
d_gene: TRBD1
v_gene: TRBV7-8
len: 15
abundance: once

CDR3nt: TGTGCCAGCAGCTTAGTCGAGTCACCCCTCCACTTT
CDR3aa: CASSLVESPLHF
j_gene: TRBJ1-6
d_gene: -
v_gene: TRBV7-9
len: 12
abundance: -

CDR3nt: TGTGCCAGCAGCAGGGACATCCTCGAGCAGTACTTC
CDR3aa: CASSRDILEQYF
j_gene: TRBJ2-7
d_gene: -
v_gene: TRBV7-9
len: 12
abundance: -

CDR3nt: TGTGCCAGTAGTATGGGAGGACTAGCGGGACAAGCCGGGGAGCTGTTTTTT
CDR3aa: CASSMGGLAGQAGELFF
j_gene: TRBJ2-2
d_gene: TRBD2
v_gene: TRBV19
len: 17
abundance: -

CDR3nt: TGCGCCAGCAGCCTAGCCGGATCCCCGAACACTGAAGCTTTCTTT
CDR3aa: CASSLAGSPNTEAFF
j_gene: TRBJ1-1
d_gene: -
v_gene: TRBV5-1
len: 15
abundance: -

CDR3nt: TGTGCCAGCAGTGAAGAGTGGGGCCGAGGAACCGGGGAGCTGTTTTTT
CDR3aa: CASSEEWGRGTGELFF
j_gene: TRBJ2-2
d_gene: -
v_gene: TRBV6-1
len: 16
abundance: once

CDR3nt: TGTGCCAGCAGCCGAACTACTAGCACAGATACGCAGTATTTT
CDR3aa: CASSRTTSTDTQYF
j_gene: TRBJ2-3
d_gene: -
v_gene: TRBV2
len: 14
abundance: -

CDR3nt: TGCAGCGCCATCGGGGGCTATGGCTACACCTTC
CDR3aa: CSAIGGYGYTF
j_gene: TRBJ1-2
d_gene: -
v_gene: TRBV29-1
len: 11
abundance: once

CDR3nt: TGTGCCAGCAGTTCGGACAGGGGGACTTACAATGAGCAGTTCTTC
CDR3aa: CASSSDRGTYNEQFF
j_gene: TRBJ2-1
d_gene: TRBD1
v_gene: TRBV6-5
len: 15
abundance: -